This T cell receptor beta chain came from a study of CD8 T cell repertoires and HIV-1 epitope variants. About the study: T cells were stimulated with Twenty-five Gag and Nef peptides separately. Epitopes were three Gag families plus Nef HW9 and YT9. An uncultured baseline aliquot held 1M T cells. Study-level points and caveats: Fewer than ten TCR beta clonotypes were antigen-specific, 5 to 7 apparently recognizing autologous or escape variants.

Trimming cost V 2 bases and J 8 bases; bases outside gene matches: 0. The length of the CDR3 is 12 residues. Per the germline V gene, CDR1 is MNHEY and CDR2 is SMNVEV (reference sequence). The protocol was immunoSEQ multiplex PCR, while the TCRdb copy is restricted to in-frame clones and leaves out a portion. This sample carries thousands of clones, 65% to 80% of them seen once, and the ten largest clones take approximately 39%. Comment on this clone: Its target is not known.

Specimen: cultured CD8+ T cells derived from PBMCs. This chain uses TRBV27 with TRBJ1-1; TRBD1 agrees at 9 bases. This clonotype was sampled from a male donor with HIV. CDR3 in amino acids: CASSLGTGEAFF. CDR3 in DNA: TGTGCCAGCAGTTTAGGGACAGGGGAAGCTTTCTTT.